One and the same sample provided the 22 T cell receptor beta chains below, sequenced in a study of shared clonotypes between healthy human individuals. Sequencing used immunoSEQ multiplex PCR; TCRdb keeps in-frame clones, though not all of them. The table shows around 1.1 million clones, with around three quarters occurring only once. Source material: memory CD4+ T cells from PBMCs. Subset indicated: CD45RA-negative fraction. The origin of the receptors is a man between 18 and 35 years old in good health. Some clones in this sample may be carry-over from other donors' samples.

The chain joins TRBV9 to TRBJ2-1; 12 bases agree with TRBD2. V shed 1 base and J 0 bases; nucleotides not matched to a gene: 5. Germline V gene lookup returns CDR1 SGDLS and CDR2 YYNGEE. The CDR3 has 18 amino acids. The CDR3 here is CASSVTLAGGSSYNEQFF. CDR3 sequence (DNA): TGTGCCAGCAGCGTAACGCTAGCGGGGGGGAGCTCCTACAATGAGCAGTTCTTC.

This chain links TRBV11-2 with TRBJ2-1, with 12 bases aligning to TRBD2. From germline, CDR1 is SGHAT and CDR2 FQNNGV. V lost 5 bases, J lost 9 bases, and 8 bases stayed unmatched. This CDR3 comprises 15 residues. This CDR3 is CASSRWTSGTGEQFF. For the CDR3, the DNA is TGTGCCAGCAGCCGATGGACTAGCGGGACAGGTGAGCAGTTCTTC.

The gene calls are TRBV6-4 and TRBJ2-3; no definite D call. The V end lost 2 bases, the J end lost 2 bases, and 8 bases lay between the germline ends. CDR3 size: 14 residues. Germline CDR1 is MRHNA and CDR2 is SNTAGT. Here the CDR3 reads CASSDRGYTDTQYF. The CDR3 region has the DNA TGTGCCAGCAGTGACCGTGGCTACACAGATACGCAGTATTTT.

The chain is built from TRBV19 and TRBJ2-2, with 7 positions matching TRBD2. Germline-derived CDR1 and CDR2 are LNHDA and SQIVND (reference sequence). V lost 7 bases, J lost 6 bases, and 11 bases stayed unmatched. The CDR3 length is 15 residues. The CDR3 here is CASKMAGVRSGELFF. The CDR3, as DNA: TGTGCCAGTAAGATGGCGGGAGTCCGCTCCGGGGAGCTGTTTTTT.

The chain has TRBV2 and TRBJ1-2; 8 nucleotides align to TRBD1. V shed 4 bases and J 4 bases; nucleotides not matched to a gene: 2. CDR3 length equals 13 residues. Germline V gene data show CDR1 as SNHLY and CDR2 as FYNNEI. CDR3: CASSVTGGYGYTF. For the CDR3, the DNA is TGTGCCAGCAGTGTTACAGGGGGCTATGGCTACACCTTC.

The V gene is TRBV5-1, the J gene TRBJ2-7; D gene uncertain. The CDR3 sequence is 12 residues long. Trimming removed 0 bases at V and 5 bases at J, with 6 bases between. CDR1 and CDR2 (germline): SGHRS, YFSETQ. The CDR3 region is CASSLEGDEQYF. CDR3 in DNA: TGCGCCAGCAGCTTGGAAGGCGACGAGCAGTACTTC.

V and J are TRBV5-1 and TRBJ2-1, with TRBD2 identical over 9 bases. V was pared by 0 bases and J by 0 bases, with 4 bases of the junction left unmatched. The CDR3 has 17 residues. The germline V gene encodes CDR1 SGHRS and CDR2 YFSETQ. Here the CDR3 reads CASSLGATSGSYNEQFF. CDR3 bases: TGCGCCAGCAGCTTGGGGGCGACTAGCGGCTCCTACAATGAGCAGTTCTTC. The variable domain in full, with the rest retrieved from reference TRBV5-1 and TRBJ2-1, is KAGVTQTPRYLIKTRGQQVTLSCSPISGHRSVSWYQQTPGQGLQFLFEYFSETQRNKGNFPGRFSGRQFSNSRSEMNVSTLELGDSALYLCASSLGATSGSYNEQFFGPGTRLTVL.

CDR3 sequence (DNA): TGTGCCTGGAGTGTACTAACAACTGAGCAGTTCTTC. Its protein product is CAWSVLTTEQFF. The chain has TRBV30 and TRBJ2-1; no clear D gene. The germline gives CDR1 GTSNPN, CDR2 SVGIG (reference sequence). The CDR3 spans 12 residues. Trimming took off 0 bases at V and 9 bases at J, with 9 bases between the two ends.

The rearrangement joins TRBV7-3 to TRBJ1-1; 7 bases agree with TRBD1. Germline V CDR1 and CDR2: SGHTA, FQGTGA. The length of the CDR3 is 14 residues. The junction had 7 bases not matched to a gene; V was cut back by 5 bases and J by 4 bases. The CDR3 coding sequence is TGTGCCAGCAGCACGACAGGGAGGTCCACTGAAGCTTTCTTT. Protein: CASSTTGRSTEAFF.

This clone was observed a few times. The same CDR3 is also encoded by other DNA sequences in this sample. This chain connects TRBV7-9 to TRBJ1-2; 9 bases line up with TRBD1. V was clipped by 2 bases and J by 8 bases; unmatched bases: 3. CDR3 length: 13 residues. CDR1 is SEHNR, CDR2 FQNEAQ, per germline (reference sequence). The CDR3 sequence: CASSLRQGDGYTF. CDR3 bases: TGTGCCAGCAGCTTACGACAGGGGGACGGCTACACCTTC.

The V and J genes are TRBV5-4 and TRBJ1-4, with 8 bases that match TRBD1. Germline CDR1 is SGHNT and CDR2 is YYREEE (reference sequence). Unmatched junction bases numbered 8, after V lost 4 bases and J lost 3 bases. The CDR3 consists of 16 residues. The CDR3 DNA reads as TGTGCCAGCAGCCTTAAGACAGGGGCGGCTAATGAAAAACTGTTTTTT. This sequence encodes CASSLKTGAANEKLFF.

For the CDR3, the DNA is TGTGCCAGTGAGGAGGGGACAGCCAAAAACATTCAGTACTTC. Its translation is CASEEGTAKNIQYF. The chain is built from TRBV19 and TRBJ2-4; D may be TRBD2 (6 bases). The germline CDR1 and CDR2 sequences are LNHDA and SQIVND (reference sequence). V was cut by 8 bases and J by 0 bases, with 11 bases left in between. The length of the CDR3 is 14 residues.

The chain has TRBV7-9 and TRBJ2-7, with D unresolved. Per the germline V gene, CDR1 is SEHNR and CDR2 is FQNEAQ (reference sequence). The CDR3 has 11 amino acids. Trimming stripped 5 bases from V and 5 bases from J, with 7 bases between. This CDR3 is CASSRHDEQYF. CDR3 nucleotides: TGTGCCAGCAGCCGTCACGACGAGCAGTACTTC.

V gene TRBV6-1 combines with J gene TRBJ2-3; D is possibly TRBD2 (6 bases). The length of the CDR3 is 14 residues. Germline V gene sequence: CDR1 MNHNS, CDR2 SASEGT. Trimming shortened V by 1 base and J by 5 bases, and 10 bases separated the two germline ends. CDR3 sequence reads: CASSEVVGGDTQYF. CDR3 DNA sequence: TGTGCCAGCAGTGAAGTCGTGGGAGGAGATACGCAGTATTTT.

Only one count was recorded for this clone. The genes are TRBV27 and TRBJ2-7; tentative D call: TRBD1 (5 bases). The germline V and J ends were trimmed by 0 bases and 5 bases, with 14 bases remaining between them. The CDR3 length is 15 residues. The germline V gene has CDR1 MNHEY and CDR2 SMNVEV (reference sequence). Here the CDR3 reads CASSLSPLKGHEQYF. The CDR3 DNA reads TGTGCCAGCAGTTTATCGCCGCTTAAGGGGCACGAGCAGTACTTC.

The CDR3 DNA follows: TGCGCCAGCAGCCAAGTACACAGGGGGGATGGCTACACCTTC. Translating it yields CASSQVHRGDGYTF. V is TRBV4-1 and J is TRBJ1-2; 8 positions match TRBD1. V shed 1 base and J 6 bases; nucleotides not matched to a gene: 4. This CDR3 region has 14 residues. Germline lookup yields CDR1 MGHRA and CDR2 YSYEKL.

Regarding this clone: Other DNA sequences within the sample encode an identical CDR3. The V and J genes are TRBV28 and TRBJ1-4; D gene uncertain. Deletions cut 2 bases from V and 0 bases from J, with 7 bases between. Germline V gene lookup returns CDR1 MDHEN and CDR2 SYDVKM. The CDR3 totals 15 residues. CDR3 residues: CASSLAGATNEKLFF. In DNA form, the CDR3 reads TGTGCCAGCAGTTTAGCCGGCGCAACTAATGAAAAACTGTTTTTT.

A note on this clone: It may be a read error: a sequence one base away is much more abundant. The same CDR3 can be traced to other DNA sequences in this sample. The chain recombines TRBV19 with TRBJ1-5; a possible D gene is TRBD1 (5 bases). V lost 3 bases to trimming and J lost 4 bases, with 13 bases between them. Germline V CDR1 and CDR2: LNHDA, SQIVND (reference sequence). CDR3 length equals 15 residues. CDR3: CASSIHSTGNQPQHF. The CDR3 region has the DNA TGTGCCAGTAGTATCCACTCCACAGGAAATCAGCCCCAGCATTTT.

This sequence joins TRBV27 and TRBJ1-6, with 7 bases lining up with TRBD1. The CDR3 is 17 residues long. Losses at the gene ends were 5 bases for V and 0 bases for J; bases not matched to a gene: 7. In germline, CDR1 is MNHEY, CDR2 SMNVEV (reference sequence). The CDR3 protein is CASSLDRPSSYNSPLHF. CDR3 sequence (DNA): TGTGCCAGCAGTCTGGACAGGCCTAGCTCCTATAATTCACCCCTCCACTTT.

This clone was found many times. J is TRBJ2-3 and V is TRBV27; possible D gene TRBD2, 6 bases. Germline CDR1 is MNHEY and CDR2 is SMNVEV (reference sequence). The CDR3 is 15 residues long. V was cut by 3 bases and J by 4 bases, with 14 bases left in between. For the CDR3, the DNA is TGTGCCAGCAGTTTTCGGGGGAGATTCTCAGATACGCAGTATTTT. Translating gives CASSFRGRFSDTQYF.

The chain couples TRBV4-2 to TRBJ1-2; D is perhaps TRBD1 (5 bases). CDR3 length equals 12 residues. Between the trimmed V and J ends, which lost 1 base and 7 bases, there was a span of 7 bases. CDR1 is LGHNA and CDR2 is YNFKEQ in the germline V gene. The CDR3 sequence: CASSQAGLGYTF. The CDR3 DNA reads TGTGCCAGCAGCCAAGCGGGGCTTGGCTACACCTTC.

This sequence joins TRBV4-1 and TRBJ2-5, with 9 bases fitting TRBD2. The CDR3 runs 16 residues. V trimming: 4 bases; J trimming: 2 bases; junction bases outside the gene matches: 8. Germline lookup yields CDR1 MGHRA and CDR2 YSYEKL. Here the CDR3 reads CASSLGASGIQETQYF. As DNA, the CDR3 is TGCGCCAGCAGCCTGGGGGCTAGCGGGATTCAAGAGACCCAGTACTTC.